These 19 T cell receptor beta chains were all obtained from the same sample, sequenced in a study of beta chain features in type 1 diabetes (dated by TCRdb to between 2018 and 2020). The receptor library was made with the immunoSEQ multiplex PCR assay. The High Capacity cDNA Reverse Transcription Kit was used to reverse transcribe all of the isolated RNA, meaning that expressed TCRB transcripts were what got sequenced. The immuneACCESS repertoire file appears here via TCRdb, limited to in-frame rearrangements. These files lack a portion of the clones; in checked studies, under half of the deficit traces to unresolved V genes, and the cause of the others is not known. This sample holds 15,000 to 17,000 clones; roughly two fifths were observed only once. In total, the top ten clones hold 0.53% of the sample. The source material was stem cell memory CD4+ T cells from blood. The cell subset or site label, read with the paper, signifies: stem cell-like memory CD4+ T cells. The receptors were gathered from a woman in her forties in good health.

The V and J genes are TRBV28 and TRBJ2-3; a weak D match, TRBD2 (5 bases). CDR1 is MDHEN, CDR2 SYDVKM, per germline. The CDR3 spans 15 residues. The V gene lost 6 bases and the J gene lost 4 bases, with 17 bases spanning the gap. CDR3 sequence: CASSPNSARADTQYF. Written as DNA, the CDR3 is TGTGCCAGCAGCCCGAATAGCGCACGGGCAGATACGCAGTATTTT.

This clone was counted a few times. The gene calls are TRBV7-9 and TRBJ2-5, with D possibly TRBD1 on 6 matching bases. The CDR3 consists of 15 residues. CDR1 is SEHNR and CDR2 is FQNEAQ in the germline V gene (reference sequence). With 2 bases removed from V and 2 bases from J, the gap between germline ends came to 12 bases. The CDR3 loop is CASSLRGGPQETQYF. The CDR3 DNA reads TGTGCCAGCAGCTTACGTGGGGGCCCACAAGAGACCCAGTACTTC.

The CDR3 DNA reads TGTGCCAGCAATTTTGCGTACAATGAGCAGTTCTTC. Protein sequence: CASNFAYNEQFF. The chain recombines TRBV25-1 with TRBJ2-1; D unresolved. The CDR3 spans 12 residues. With 7 bases removed from V and 4 bases from J, the gap between germline ends came to 8 bases. Germline V gene lookup returns CDR1 MGHDK and CDR2 SYGVNS.

The table lists this clone with a count of one. The gene calls are TRBV19 and TRBJ1-5; weak D call: TRBD1 (6 bases). This CDR3 is built from 12 residues. Germline V gene data show CDR1 as LNHDA and CDR2 as SQIVND (reference sequence). CDR3 coding DNA: TGTTCCTCAGGGGCGCATAATCAGCCCCAGCATTTT. Encoded protein: CSSGAHNQPQHF.

The chain employs TRBV4-1 and TRBJ2-2; TRBD1 matches at 8 bases. Germline-derived CDR1 and CDR2 are MGHRA and YSYEKL. CDR3 length: 17 amino acids. Trimming cost V 3 bases and J 3 bases; bases outside gene matches: 9. CDR3 sequence: CASSQRTGPGDTGELFF. CDR3 nucleotides: TGCGCCAGCAGCCAGCGGACAGGGCCTGGCGACACCGGGGAGCTGTTTTTT.

This chain connects TRBV4-1 to TRBJ2-2; perhaps TRBD1 as D (7 bases). Germline V gene sequence: CDR1 MGHRA, CDR2 YSYEKL. Trimming shortened V by 1 base and J by 3 bases, and 21 bases separated the two germline ends. This CDR3 is built from 19 residues. This CDR3 is CASSQVTPAGTVDTGELFF. Written as DNA, the CDR3 is TGCGCCAGCAGCCAAGTAACGCCGGCGGGGACAGTCGACACCGGGGAGCTGTTTTTT.

The V and J genes are TRBV5-1 and TRBJ1-5; a weak D match, TRBD1 (6 bases). This CDR3 spans 15 amino acids. V lost 5 bases to trimming and J lost 0 bases, with 12 bases between them. Germline CDR1 is SGHRS and CDR2 is YFSETQ. The chain's CDR3 is CASRPGTTSNQPQHF. For the CDR3, the DNA is TGCGCCAGCAGACCCGGGACAACTAGCAATCAGCCCCAGCATTTT.

The chain has TRBV10-3 and TRBJ1-1; maybe TRBD1 (5 bases). The V gene lost 2 bases and the J gene lost 7 bases, with 14 bases spanning the gap. Germline CDR1 reads ENHRY; CDR2 reads SYGVKD. The CDR3 length is 14 residues. In nucleotides, the CDR3 is TGTGCCATCAGTGAGCCTTTGACGGGACTTGAAGCTTTCTTT. Its protein is CAISEPLTGLEAFF.

The chain links TRBV7-9 to TRBJ1-4; D remains ambiguous. The germline V gene encodes CDR1 SEHNR and CDR2 FQNEAQ (reference sequence). Between the trimmed V and J ends, which lost 7 bases and 7 bases, there was a span of 7 bases. The CDR3 is 11 residues long. For the CDR3, the DNA is TGTGCCAGCACCCCGGGTGAAAAACTGTTTTTT. Translation gives CASTPGEKLFF.

The chain employs TRBV18 and TRBJ1-1; 9 positions match TRBD1. Germline CDR1 is KGHSH and CDR2 is LQKENI. The CDR3 extends over 16 amino acids. With V trimmed by 0 bases and J by 6 bases, 8 bases remained unmatched. CDR3 region: CASSPPGQGRVSEAFF. The CDR3 region has the DNA TGTGCCAGCTCACCACCGGGACAGGGTCGCGTCTCTGAAGCTTTCTTT.

The chain employs TRBV6-5 and TRBJ2-3, with 9 nucleotides matching TRBD2. Germline V gene lookup returns CDR1 MNHEY and CDR2 SVGAGI. V lost 5 bases, J lost 4 bases, and 4 bases stayed unmatched. The CDR3 is 14 amino acids. CDR3 sequence reads: CASSGGGAPDTQYF. The CDR3 DNA is TGTGCCAGCAGTGGCGGGGGGGCCCCAGATACGCAGTATTTT.

This clone was picked up a small number of times. The genes are TRBV5-1 and TRBJ1-1, with TRBD1 matching over 12 bases. V was pared by 0 bases and J by 7 bases, with 4 bases of the junction left unmatched. CDR1 is SGHRS, CDR2 YFSETQ, per germline. This CDR3 has 15 amino acids. The CDR3 sequence: CASSLAGQGAGEAFF. CDR3 DNA: TGCGCCAGCAGCTTGGCGGGACAGGGGGCTGGTGAAGCTTTCTTT.

This clone was seen only a few times. The V and J genes are TRBV7-9 and TRBJ2-7, with 8 bases identical to TRBD2. Per the germline V gene, CDR1 is SEHNR and CDR2 is FQNEAQ (reference sequence). The CDR3 covers 15 residues. The V segment lost 5 bases and the J segment 4 bases; nucleotides outside the gene matches: 10. The CDR3 here is CASSMIAGLIYEQYF. The CDR3 bases are TGTGCCAGCAGCATGATAGCGGGGTTGATATACGAGCAGTACTTC.

As DNA, the CDR3 is TGTGCCAGCAGCTTGGGGGTAGCGGGGGGGCAGGATACGCAGTATTTT. Translation gives CASSLGVAGGQDTQYF. This chain connects TRBV5-4 to TRBJ2-3, with TRBD2 matching over 11 bases. The length of the CDR3 is 16 residues. CDR1 is SGHNT, CDR2 YYREEE, per germline (reference sequence). The junction had 6 bases not matched to a gene; V was cut back by 0 bases and J by 6 bases.

The chain's CDR3 is CASSPTRAQETQYF. The CDR3 DNA sequence: TGTGCCAGCAGCCCTACGCGGGCACAAGAGACCCAGTACTTC. V and J are TRBV11-2 and TRBJ2-5; the D gene is possibly TRBD2 (5 bases). The CDR3 runs to 14 residues. Germline V gene data show CDR1 as SGHAT and CDR2 as FQNNGV. With 5 bases removed from V and 2 bases from J, the gap between germline ends came to 12 bases.

This clone has more than one count but fewer than ten. The chain has TRBV5-4 and TRBJ2-7; a possible D gene is TRBD2 (5 bases). The CDR3 runs 14 residues. Per germline, CDR1 SGHNT and CDR2 YYREEE (reference sequence). Trimming cost V 2 bases and J 2 bases, with 11 bases left between them. CDR3 amino acids: CASSFADYAYEQYF. CDR3 DNA sequence: TGTGCCAGCAGCTTCGCCGACTATGCCTACGAGCAGTACTTC.

This clone was seen more than once but under ten times. The gene calls are TRBV5-4 and TRBJ2-5; tentative D call: TRBD2 (7 bases). CDR1 SGHNT and CDR2 YYREEE come from the germline V gene (reference sequence). Trimming stripped 4 bases from V and 4 bases from J, with 14 bases between. The CDR3 loop spans 14 amino acids. In DNA, the CDR3 is TGTGCCAGCAGCCAGGTCGGGGGGCCAGAGACCCAGTACTTC. Amino acids: CASSQVGGPETQYF.

This clone came up a few times. The V and J genes are TRBV19 and TRBJ2-2; TRBD1 matches 7 bases. Germline loops: CDR1 LNHDA, CDR2 SQIVND (reference sequence). V was pared by 8 bases and J by 1 base, with 4 bases of the junction left unmatched. The CDR3 extends over 14 amino acids. CDR3 coding DNA: TGTGCCAGTTCCGGGACAGTGAACACCGGGGAGCTGTTTTTT. Translating gives CASSGTVNTGELFF.

The V call is TRBV7-9, the J call TRBJ2-5; 9 bases line up with TRBD1. Germline-derived CDR1 and CDR2 are SEHNR and FQNEAQ (reference sequence). With 5 bases clipped from V and 2 bases from J, the junction kept 6 bases outside the gene matches. The CDR3 totals 15 residues. The CDR3 spells CASSPPGQGQETQYF. The CDR3 bases are TGTGCCAGCAGCCCTCCGGGACAGGGACAAGAGACCCAGTACTTC.